This entry is about one T cell receptor (beta chain). Its antigen is not identified. This entry comes from a study of identifying expanded T cells in peripheral blood. Study findings and constraints: Across healthy donors, higher total template counts meant significantly greater two-week count variance. Over approximately two and four weeks, about 15 and 18 clones changed, versus around 1.3 between replicates.

Libraries were prepared by immunoSEQ multiplex PCR; TCRdb keeps only in-frame clonotypes and omits some of them. This sample carries some 78,000 clones, about 88% of them seen once, and the ten largest clones take roughly 19%. The V end lost 2 bases, the J end lost 0 bases, and 9 bases lay between the germline ends. The CDR3 is 14 amino acids. The germline gives CDR1 SGHKS, CDR2 YYEKEE (reference sequence). No infections or other immune events were documented during collection. The rearrangement links TRBV5-5 to TRBJ2-7; no definite D call. Specimen: blood. The sequence came from a person aged 18 to 69 in good health. CDR3 in amino acids: CASSFQAFSYEQYF. The DNA for the CDR3 is TGTGCCAGCAGCTTTCAAGCCTTCTCCTACGAGCAGTACTTC.